Here is one T cell receptor beta chain with its context. This clonotype was recorded a few times. There is no known antigen for this receptor. Base-call qualities are not available, and no considerably larger clone is one nucleotide away. The data derive from a study of T-cell memory formation after mild COVID-19 (dated by TCRdb to the early 2020s). Looking at the study overall: Most TCR sequence clusters were specific to one of the two donors. In two donors, T-cell clones that expanded and contracted after mild COVID-19 were followed by sequencing TCRalpha and TCRbeta repertoires longitudinally. Two young, previously healthy adult volunteers, one female and one male, were included in the cohort.

Summary of the overall study and its limitations: Contracting CD4+ clones were located mainly in the CM and EM memory subsets, whereas CD8+ clones were found to be enriched in EMRA. SARS-CoV-2 specificity was not confirmed for the second-wave clones peaking on day 37. The study covered only two mild cases, and larger cohorts including severe cases with pre-infection samples were considered necessary. Clones contracting from day 15 to 85 had balanced CD4/CD8 phenotypes, while a second wave expanding from day 15 to 37 was biased towards CD4+. Some responding clones were detected in pre-infection memory, which suggested that pre-existing cross-reactive memory T cells had joined the SARS-CoV-2 response.

Ficoll-Paque density gradient centrifugation was used to isolate PBMCs. The listed sequencing device is Illumina NovaSeq 6000. TCRalpha and TCRbeta cDNA libraries were constructed by 5'RACE with constant-segment primers, with sample barcodes and unique molecular identifiers being introduced. RNA was extracted from every sample with Trizol reagent. Libraries were amplified in two PCR steps, with a second sample barcode and Illumina TruSeq adapters added in the second step. Sequencing of libraries was performed on an Illumina NovaSeq with 2 x 150 bp paired-end reads. Per the authors' processing: Reads were demultiplexed and collapsed into UMI-guided consensus sequences with migec v1.2.7. Using mixcr v2.1.11, UMI consensuses were aligned to TRA and TRB V and J templates and then assembled into clonotypes. A clonotype was counted as expanded or contracted only when both edgeR and NoisET called the clonotype significant, with the noise models trained on biological replicates. For edgeR calls, the cutoffs were a false discovery rate-adjusted p below 0.01 and a log2 fold-change threshold of 1. As an exploratory analysis of dynamics, max-normalized trajectories of the 1000 most abundant clonotypes were examined by PCA with hierarchical clustering. Each responding clone was given a CD4 or CD8 phenotype based on the CD4+ and CD8+ repertoires, which had been sequenced separately. The public sequencing data were trimmed at Q25 with fastp and processed into clonotypes with MiXCR by TCRdb, which kept only in-frame beta chains. Duplicate CDR3 protein sequences are folded into a single record with the most common DNA and genes. These V and J calls originate from TCRdb's pipeline instead of the authors' own analysis. Across this sample there are about 290,000 distinct CDR3 sequences, with roughly 15% seen only once. The top ten clonotypes cover approximately 23% of the sample.

This sequence originates from a man aged 18 to 30 who had mild COVID-19 (a few samples of this study predate the infection). The sample titles of this study are shuffled in the database, so cell type and time point are left out; the donor was told from shared clones. Sample: PBMCs or a T cell subset sorted from them (not recorded which).

The base sequence is TGTGCCAGCAGCCAAGGGGAGAGACAGACCTACGAGCAGTACTTC. The encoded protein is CASSQGERQTYEQYF. This chain is built from TRBV4-2 and TRBJ2-7; the D gene is perhaps TRBD1 or TRBD2, each of them matching over 5 bases. Trimming takes 1 base from V and 2 bases from J, and the germline ends sit 12 bases apart. The CDR3 spans 15 residues, from the cysteine through the phenylalanine. The kept DNA is CDR3 alone, 45 bases in frame from the first base. Per the germline V gene, LGHNA is the CDR1 and YNFKEQ is the CDR2.